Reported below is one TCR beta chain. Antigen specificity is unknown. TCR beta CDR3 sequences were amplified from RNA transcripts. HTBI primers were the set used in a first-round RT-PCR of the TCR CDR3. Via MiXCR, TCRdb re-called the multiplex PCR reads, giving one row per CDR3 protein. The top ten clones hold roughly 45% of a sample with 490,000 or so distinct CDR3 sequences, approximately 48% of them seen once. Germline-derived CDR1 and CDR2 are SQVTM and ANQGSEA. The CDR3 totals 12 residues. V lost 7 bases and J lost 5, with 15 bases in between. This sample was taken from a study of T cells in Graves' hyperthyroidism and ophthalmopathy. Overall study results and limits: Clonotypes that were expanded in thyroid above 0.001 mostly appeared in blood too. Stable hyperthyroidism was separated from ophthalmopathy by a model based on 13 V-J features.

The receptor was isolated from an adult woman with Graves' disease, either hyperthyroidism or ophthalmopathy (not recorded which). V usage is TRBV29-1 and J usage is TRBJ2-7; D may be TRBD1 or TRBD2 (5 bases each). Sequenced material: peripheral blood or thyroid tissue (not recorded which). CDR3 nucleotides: TGCAGCGAGTTGTGGGGGTACAACGAGCAGTACTTC. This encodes CSELWGYNEQYF.